A selection of T cell receptor beta chains follows, all from one sample in a study of identical twins. TCRdb re-derived calls from the 5' RACE reads in MiXCR, one entry per CDR3 protein. The table includes some 230,000 distinct CDR3 sequences, 6.5% detected once. The sample was also reused in another study, on T cells expressing NK-cell markers.

Sequencing was carried out using CD8+ T cells sorted from blood. These receptors all come from a woman aged 18-29 years in good health. Both conserved end residues are part of each CDR3. D genes are given only for firm matches. For some rows the clone size is stated as once, few or many, or as a class when expanded; others skip it.

J,V,D,size,CDR3,DNA
TRBJ1-1,TRBV11-2,-,-,CASSLGARALAFF,TGTGCCAGCAGCTTAGGGGCACGGGCCTTAGCTTTCTTT
TRBJ2-1,TRBV20-1,TRBD2,many,CSAAEAGGPYNEQFF,TGCAGTGCCGCTGAAGCGGGGGGACCCTACAATGAGCAGTTCTTC
TRBJ2-3,TRBV7-6,-,-,CASSQPLRENFDTQYF,TGTGCCAGCAGCCAGCCTCTCCGGGAAAACTTCGATACGCAGTATTTT
TRBJ2-7,TRBV7-9,TRBD1,few,CASSPWTGDYEQYF,TGTGCCAGCAGCCCGTGGACAGGGGACTACGAGCAGTACTTC
TRBJ2-1,TRBV13,-,few,CASSPTRGTYNEQFF,TGTGCCAGCAGCCCTACGAGGGGGACTTACAATGAGCAGTTCTTC
TRBJ2-5,TRBV6-1,TRBD2,few,CASSLIGERGPRQTQYF,TGTGCCAGCAGTCTTATCGGGGAGCGGGGGCCCAGGCAGACCCAGTACTTC
TRBJ2-4,TRBV20-1,TRBD2,-,CSAEGLAGDKNIQYF,TGCAGTGCCGAGGGACTAGCGGGGGACAAAAACATTCAGTACTTC
TRBJ2-6,TRBV9,-,few,CASSSNNVLTF,TGTGCCAGCAGCTCGAACAACGTCCTGACTTTC
TRBJ2-3,TRBV20-1,-,-,CSAAGGGDTQYF,TGCAGTGCTGCCGGAGGGGGAGATACGCAGTATTTT
TRBJ2-5,TRBV7-3,-,-,CASSLSGGVETQYF,TGTGCCAGCAGCTTAAGTGGCGGGGTCGAGACCCAGTACTTC
TRBJ1-1,TRBV27,TRBD1,many,CASSKDRDGTEAFF,TGTGCCAGCAGTAAGGACAGGGACGGAACTGAAGCTTTCTTT
TRBJ2-1,TRBV5-1,-,-,CASSPEDRNEQFF,TGCGCCAGCAGCCCGGAGGACCGTAATGAGCAGTTCTTC
TRBJ2-3,TRBV6-5,-,few,CASSFSTSTDTQYF,TGTGCCAGCAGTTTCTCGACTAGCACAGATACGCAGTATTTT
TRBJ2-1,TRBV29-1,TRBD2,-,CSVEAGGRDEQFF,TGCAGCGTGGAAGCGGGGGGAAGGGATGAGCAGTTCTTC
TRBJ2-5,TRBV7-9,TRBD1,-,CASSSTGPQETQYF,TGTGCCAGCAGCTCGACAGGGCCCCAAGAGACCCAGTACTTC
TRBJ1-1,TRBV20-1,-,-,CSASPPDRNTEAFF,TGCAGTGCTAGCCCCCCGGACAGGAACACTGAAGCTTTCTTT
TRBJ2-7,TRBV7-6,-,few,CASSLSGGGYEQYF,TGTGCCAGCAGCTTGAGCGGAGGGGGTTACGAGCAGTACTTC
TRBJ2-3,TRBV3-1,-,many,CASSQHKSTDTQYF,TGTGCCAGCAGCCAGCACAAGAGCACAGATACGCAGTATTTT
TRBJ1-1,TRBV4-1,-,-,CASSQTRMGITEAFF,TGCGCCAGCAGCCAGACACGTATGGGGATCACTGAAGCTTTCTTT
TRBJ2-5,TRBV5-5,TRBD1,many,CASSGIDRVETQYF,TGTGCCAGCAGCGGGATCGACAGGGTTGAGACCCAGTACTTC
TRBJ1-2,TRBV6-4,-,many,CASSDEPTGGFGGYTF,TGTGCCAGCAGTGACGAACCAACGGGGGGTTTTGGTGGCTACACCTTC
TRBJ2-3,TRBV7-2,-,few,CASSLVGGPADTQYF,TGTGCCAGCAGCTTAGTAGGGGGGCCCGCAGATACGCAGTATTTT
TRBJ2-7,TRBV5-1,-,many,CASSLAVLGSYEQYF,TGCGCCAGCAGCCTGGCAGTCCTTGGGTCCTACGAGCAGTACTTC
TRBJ2-3,TRBV4-1,-,-,CASSHPEGRTDTQYF,TGCGCCAGCAGCCACCCTGAGGGCCGTACAGATACGCAGTATTTT
TRBJ2-1,TRBV2,TRBD2,many,CASTSGYSYNEQFF,TGTGCGTCAACTAGCGGTTACTCCTACAATGAGCAGTTCTTC
TRBJ1-1,TRBV11-2,TRBD1,many,CASSFTGGETEAFF,TGTGCCAGCAGCTTTACAGGGGGAGAGACTGAAGCTTTCTTT
TRBJ1-3,TRBV5-5,-,few,CASSQGRSSGNTIYF,TGTGCCAGCAGCCAGGGACGGAGCTCTGGAAACACCATATATTTT
TRBJ2-5,TRBV15,-,-,CATRGPGETQYF,TGTGCCACAAGAGGTCCCGGGGAGACCCAGTACTTC
TRBJ2-7,TRBV7-2,TRBD1,-,CASSARSTGGYEQYF,TGTGCCAGCAGCGCCCGATCCACAGGGGGCTACGAGCAGTACTTC
TRBJ1-5,TRBV5-6,TRBD1,-,CASSSGQVGQPQHF,TGTGCCAGCAGCTCGGGACAGGTTGGTCAGCCCCAGCATTTT